The 21 T cell receptor beta chains below come from one sample, sequenced in a study of blood T cell repertoires in COVID-19. Libraries were prepared by immunoSEQ multiplex PCR; TCRdb keeps only in-frame clonotypes and omits some of them. The repertoire holds 330,000 or so clones, with roughly 84% as singletons. Sequencing input: PBMCs or T cells enriched from blood (not recorded which). These receptors all stem from a woman aged 25 to 45 who had recovered from COVID-19.

The chain uses TRBV12-3 or TRBV12-4 and TRBJ1-1, with D uncertain. The CDR3 sequence is 13 residues long. Trimming removed 6 bases from V and 1 base from J, with 9 bases in between. In DNA, the CDR3 is TGTGCCAGCAGGGAACGGGAGAACACTGAAGCTTTCTTT. Protein sequence: CASRERENTEAFF.

The V call is TRBV27, the J call TRBJ2-3, with D maybe TRBD2 (6 bases). The germline CDR1 and CDR2 sequences are MNHEY and SMNVEV (reference sequence). The V and J ends lost 4 bases and 1 base respectively, with 15 bases between them. The CDR3 spans 16 residues. The DNA of the CDR3 is TGTGCCAGCAGTTCTATTAGCGGCCTCGGCACAGATACGCAGTATTTT. Its translation: CASSSISGLGTDTQYF.

J is TRBJ1-1 and V is TRBV28, with 9 bases fitting TRBD1. V lost 5 bases and J lost 4; bases outside the gene matches: 5. The germline gives CDR1 MDHEN, CDR2 SYDVKM. The CDR3 is 14 residues long. CDR3 DNA sequence: TGTGCCAGCAGTCCCCCGACAGGGGGCACTGAAGCTTTCTTT. As protein: CASSPPTGGTEAFF.

The chain carries TRBV27 and TRBJ1-5; TRBD1 might be the D (5 bases). Germline assignment: CDR1 MNHEY and CDR2 SMNVEV (reference sequence). This CDR3 is 15 amino acids long. Trimming left V 6 bases short and J 11 bases short, with 23 bases between. DNA for the CDR3: TGTGCCAGCAGCTTAGGAACGGGCAGGGAGGTGACCCAGCATTTT. Translation gives CASSLGTGREVTQHF.

The chain combines TRBV2 with TRBJ2-1; 10 bases fit TRBD2. CDR3 size: 14 residues. The germline V gene encodes CDR1 SNHLY and CDR2 FYNNEI. V dropped 7 bases and J dropped 2; count of bases not matched to a gene: 2. This CDR3 reads CASTSGSPYNEQFF. CDR3 DNA sequence: TGTGCCAGCACTAGCGGGAGCCCCTACAATGAGCAGTTCTTC.

V gene TRBV19 combines with J gene TRBJ2-7, with a weak D call TRBD2 (6 bases). V dropped 7 bases and J dropped 4 bases, with 23 bases sitting between them. Germline values: CDR1 LNHDA, CDR2 SQIVND (reference sequence). This CDR3 has 16 amino acids. The CDR3 DNA is TGTGCCAGTACCGCTAGGGGATCCAGGGAGGTATACGAGCAGTACTTC. This encodes CASTARGSREVYEQYF.

The V call is TRBV5-1, the J call TRBJ2-7, with TRBD2 matching over 11 bases. Trimming cost V 5 bases and J 2 bases; bases outside gene matches: 3. CDR1 is SGHRS and CDR2 is YFSETQ in the germline V gene. The CDR3 totals 14 residues. CDR3 residues: CASRGTSGTYEQYF. CDR3 DNA sequence: TGCGCCAGCAGGGGGACTAGCGGTACCTACGAGCAGTACTTC.

The sample holds a few counts of this clone. The CDR3 is CSASPQNTGELFF. CDR3 DNA sequence: TGCAGTGCTAGTCCACAGAACACCGGGGAGCTGTTTTTT. V and J are TRBV20-1 and TRBJ2-2, with D hard to call. Deletions cut 3 bases from V and 1 base from J, with 6 bases between. From germline, CDR1 is DFQATT and CDR2 SNEGSKA (reference sequence). The CDR3 totals 13 residues.

The chain joins TRBV11-2 to TRBJ1-6, with D perhaps TRBD1 (6 bases). Deletions cut 6 bases from V and 7 bases from J, with 13 bases between. The CDR3 runs to 14 residues. Per germline, CDR1 SGHAT and CDR2 FQNNGV. CDR3 region: CASRPTGINSPLHF. The CDR3 DNA reads as TGTGCCAGCAGACCTACAGGGATCAATTCACCCCTCCACTTT.

This chain uses TRBV12-3 or TRBV12-4 with TRBJ1-2, with TRBD1 as a possible D gene (6 bases). The CDR3 length is 12 residues. The V and J ends lost 5 bases and 6 bases respectively, with 10 bases between them. The CDR3, as DNA: TGTGCCAGCAGTGGGACATATCATGGCTACACCTTC. It encodes CASSGTYHGYTF.

This clone was picked up a small number of times. The chain joins TRBV12-3 or TRBV12-4 to TRBJ1-5, with D perhaps matching TRBD1 (6 bases). The ends were cut back, 0 bases at V and 11 bases at J, with 8 bases in the middle. The CDR3 is 12 amino acids. CDR3: CASSLAKGAQHF. In nucleotides, the CDR3 is TGTGCCAGCAGTTTAGCGAAGGGGGCCCAGCATTTT.

This clone was detected only once. This chain uses TRBV5-1 with TRBJ2-5, with D perhaps matching TRBD2 (5 bases). Trimming left V 6 bases short and J 2 bases short, with 17 bases between. CDR1 is SGHRS, CDR2 YFSETQ, per germline. CDR3 length: 15 amino acids. Here the CDR3 DNA reads TGCGCCAGCAAATCGGGTGGAGGTCGGCAAGAGACCCAGTACTTC. Translated, it gives CASKSGGGRQETQYF.

The J gene is TRBJ1-6, the V gene TRBV5-1; D ambiguous. Per germline, CDR1 SGHRS and CDR2 YFSETQ. There are 15 residues in the CDR3. V lost 0 bases to trimming and J lost 6 bases, with 10 bases between them. Written as DNA, the CDR3 is TGCGCCAGCAGCTTGGGGCAGGTCGGTAATTCACCCCTCCACTTT. Encoded protein: CASSLGQVGNSPLHF. Full variable domain (missing parts from reference TRBV5-1 and TRBJ1-6): KAGVTQTPRYLIKTRGQQVTLSCSPISGHRSVSWYQQTPGQGLQFLFEYFSETQRNKGNFPGRFSGRQFSNSRSEMNVSTLELGDSALYLCASSLGQVGNSPLHFGNGTRLTVT.

The CDR3 spells CSAGTGGIDEQFF. For the CDR3, the DNA is TGCAGCGCCGGGACAGGGGGCATCGATGAGCAGTTCTTC. This chain links TRBV29-1 with TRBJ2-1; 12 bases are a match to TRBD1. V dropped 7 bases and J dropped 8; count of bases not matched to a gene: 6. The CDR3 length is 13 residues. From germline, CDR1 is SQVTM and CDR2 ANQGSEA.

This chain uses TRBV6-1 with TRBJ1-2; TRBD1 agrees at 10 bases. The J segment lost 4 bases and the V segment lost 2 bases, leaving 4 bases of the junction unmatched. In germline, CDR1 is MNHNS, CDR2 SASEGT. The CDR3 contains 15 residues. The CDR3 is CASSERTGGAYGYTF. CDR3 nucleotide sequence: TGTGCCAGCAGTGAAAGGACAGGGGGGGCCTATGGCTACACCTTC.

V is TRBV7-6 and J is TRBJ2-5, with 8 bases lining up with TRBD2. V shed 4 bases, J shed 1 base, and the junction held 8 bases outside the gene matches. The CDR3 is 16 amino acids. Germline V gene lookup returns CDR1 SGHVS and CDR2 FNYEAQ. The CDR3 spells CASSSDTSGVQETQYF. The CDR3 region has the DNA TGTGCCAGCAGCTCAGACACTAGCGGAGTCCAAGAGACCCAGTACTTC. The variable domain in full, with the rest retrieved from reference TRBV7-6 and TRBJ2-5, is GAGVSQSPRYKVTKRGQDVALRCDPISGHVSLYWYRQALGQGPEFLTYFNYEAQQDKSGLPNDRFSAERPEGSISTLTIQRTEQRDSAMYRCASSSDTSGVQETQYFGPGTRLLVL.

This chain links TRBV28 with TRBJ1-2; D remains ambiguous. This CDR3 is 14 amino acids long. Between the trimmed V and J ends, which lost 7 bases and 4 bases, there was a span of 16 bases. The germline CDR1 and CDR2 sequences are MDHEN and SYDVKM. This chain's CDR3 is CASNSPVIPYGYTF. CDR3 DNA sequence: TGTGCCAGCAACTCCCCGGTCATCCCCTATGGCTACACCTTC.

This chain joins TRBV10-3 and TRBJ2-7, with 7 nucleotides matching TRBD2. This CDR3 has 13 residues. V shed 8 bases and J 3 bases; nucleotides not matched to a gene: 7. The germline V gene has CDR1 ENHRY and CDR2 SYGVKD. The CDR3: CAISSGEHYEQYF. CDR3 nucleotide sequence: TGTGCCATCTCAAGCGGGGAACACTACGAGCAGTACTTC.

This chain links TRBV18 with TRBJ2-1; a weak D match, TRBD1 (6 bases). CDR1 is KGHSH, CDR2 LQKENI, per germline. Trimming pared 2 bases from V and 6 bases from J, leaving 17 bases between. The CDR3 contains 16 residues. The CDR3 is CASSPSGRGFGNEQFF. As DNA, the CDR3 is TGTGCCAGCTCACCAAGCGGCAGGGGATTTGGCAATGAGCAGTTCTTC.

This clone has a single count. The chain is built from TRBV9 and TRBJ2-7, with D possibly TRBD1 on 6 matching bases. The germline V and J ends were trimmed by 4 bases and 5 bases, with 16 bases remaining between them. The germline gives CDR1 SGDLS, CDR2 YYNGEE. This CDR3 spans 14 amino acids. The CDR3 nucleotides are TGTGCCAGCAGCCCGACGCTAGCAGGGGACGAGCAGTACTTC. Its protein product is CASSPTLAGDEQYF. Complete variable domain (other parts from reference TRBV9 and TRBJ2-7): DSGVTQTPKHLITATGQRVTLRCSPRSGDLSVYWYQQSLDQGLQFLIQYYNGEERAKGNILERFSAQQFPDLHSELNLSSLELGDSALYFCASSPTLAGDEQYFGPGTRLTVT.

This clone showed up just once. This chain connects TRBV11-2 to TRBJ2-7; 10 bases fit TRBD2. V lost 6 bases to trimming and J lost 3 bases; unmatched junction nucleotides: 11. Germline V CDR1 and CDR2: SGHAT, FQNNGV. CDR3 length: 16 amino acids. For the CDR3, the DNA is TGTGCCAGCAGGTTACTACCGGGACTAGCGAGCTACGAGCAGTACTTC. It encodes CASRLLPGLASYEQYF.